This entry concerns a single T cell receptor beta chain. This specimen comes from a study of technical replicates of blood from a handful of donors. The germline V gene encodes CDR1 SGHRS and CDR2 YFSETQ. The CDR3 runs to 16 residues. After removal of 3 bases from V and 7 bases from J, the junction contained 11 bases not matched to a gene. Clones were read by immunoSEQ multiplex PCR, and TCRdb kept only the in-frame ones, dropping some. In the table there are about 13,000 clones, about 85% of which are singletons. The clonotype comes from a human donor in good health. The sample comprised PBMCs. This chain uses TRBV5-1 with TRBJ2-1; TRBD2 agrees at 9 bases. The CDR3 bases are TGCGCCAGCAGCTCAAATAGCGGGAGTAGCGTAAATGAGCAGTTCTTC. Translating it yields CASSSNSGSSVNEQFF. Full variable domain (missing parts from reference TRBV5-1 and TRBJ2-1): KAGVTQTPRYLIKTRGQQVTLSCSPISGHRSVSWYQQTPGQGLQFLFEYFSETQRNKGNFPGRFSGRQFSNSRSEMNVSTLELGDSALYLCASSSNSGSSVNEQFFGPGTRLTVL.